Listed here are 6 T cell receptor beta chains from one sample, sequenced in a study of T-cell reconstitution after alpha-beta-depleted transplantation in children (dated by TCRdb to the mid-2010s). Library construction relied on PCR. Sequencing took place on an Illumina HiSeq 2500. TCR libraries were prepared with molecular barcoding, using unique molecular identifiers to normalize TCRbeta repertoire quantification. The public reads were reprocessed in TCRdb via fastp at Q25 and MiXCR, keeping in-frame beta chains. Rows are combined by CDR3 protein, so each entry shows the most common genes and DNA. Across this sample there are some 550,000 distinct CDR3 sequences, with more than 20% seen only once. The top ten clonotypes cover 11% to 15% of the sample. Sample treatment or condition, as interpreted from the label and publication: allogeneic hematopoietic cell transplantation with graft depleted of TCRalphabeta T cells and CD19 B cells.

Source: PBMCs, mostly from graft donor cells, taken 360 days after TCRalphabeta/CD19-depleted stem cell transplant. These receptors all come from a boy under two years old who had a stem cell transplant for acute myeloid leukemia, so the T cells may come from the graft donor.

This clonotype was seen a single time. Just one base apart from a much larger clone, this may be a read error. V is TRBV4-1 and J is TRBJ1-1; D is unclear. Germline V gene data show CDR1 as MGHRA and CDR2 as YSYEKL. The CDR3 extends over 13 amino acids. The CDR3 region has the DNA TGCGCCAGCAGCCACGACTGGAACACTCAAGCTTTCTTT. Amino acid sequence: CASSHDWNTQAFF.

This clonotype was seen a handful of times. Here the CDR3 reads CSGKNTEAFF. The CDR3, as DNA: TGCAGCGGGAAGAACACTGAAGCTTTCTTT. The V call is TRBV29-1, the J call TRBJ1-1; D remains unclear. Per the germline V gene, CDR1 is SQVTM and CDR2 is ANQGSEA. V was shortened by 7 bases and J by 1 base, with 4 bases between the two germline ends. CDR3 length: 10 amino acids.

This clonotype was observed many times. This chain links TRBV25-1 with TRBJ1-1; no clear D. The CDR3 loop spans 13 amino acids. The V end was cut by 3 bases, the J end by 5 bases, with 10 bases between. Germline V gene sequence: CDR1 MGHDK, CDR2 SYGVNS. This CDR3 reads CASSEGPQTEAFF. CDR3 coding DNA: TGTGCCAGCAGTGAGGGCCCACAGACTGAAGCTTTCTTT.

This clonotype has only one observation. This CDR3 is CAWKGSRWPFF. The CDR3 DNA reads TGTGCCTGGAAAGGCAGTCGGTGGCCGTTCTTC. The chain employs TRBV30 and TRBJ2-1; D ambiguous. Germline CDR1 GTSNPN, CDR2 SVGIG (reference sequence). The germline V and J ends were trimmed by 4 bases and 15 bases, with 16 bases remaining between them. The CDR3 is 11 residues long. Together with reference TRBV30 and TRBJ2-1, the CDR3 gives the full variable domain: SQTIHQWPATLVQPVGSPLSLECTVEGTSNPNLYWYRQAAGRGLQLLFYSVGIGQISSEVPQNLSASRPQDRQFILSSKKLLLSDSGFYLCAWKGSRWPFFGPGTRLTVL.

This clonotype was counted a few times. V and J are TRBV7-9 and TRBJ1-2; D might be TRBD1 (5 bases). The V end was cut by 3 bases, the J end by 8 bases, with 10 bases between. The CDR3 spans 12 residues. Germline V gene data show CDR1 as SEHNR and CDR2 as FQNEAQ (reference sequence). CDR3: CASSFSGDGYTF. CDR3 DNA sequence: TGTGCCAGCAGCTTTTCCGGGGACGGCTACACCTTC.

This clonotype was recorded many times. This sequence joins TRBV20-1 and TRBJ2-7; 10 bases are a match to TRBD1. Germline CDR1 and CDR2: DFQATT and SNEGSKA (reference sequence). This CDR3 spans 15 amino acids. Trimming at V came to 3 bases and at J to 2 bases, leaving 7 bases not matched to a gene. The CDR3 DNA sequence: TGCAGTGCTAGGCAGTGGGACAGGGGTACCTACGAGCAGTACTTC. Its protein product is CSARQWDRGTYEQYF.